Shown below are 5 T cell receptor beta chains from a single sample sequenced in a study of T cells after yellow fever vaccination (dated by TCRdb to the late 2010s). Per the publication, the treatment or condition label means: live attenuated yellow fever vaccine strain. The library was produced with 5' RACE. Sequencer: Illumina HiSeq 2500. TCRdb applied fastp at Q25 and MiXCR to the public reads, then kept only in-frame beta chains. Rows with a matching CDR3 protein are joined into one entry that keeps the most common DNA and genes. A total of hundreds of thousands of distinct CDR3 sequences appear in this sample, approximately 13% of them only once. The top ten clones comprise approximately 15% of the sample. Sequenced here: PBMCs, sampled on the day of the yellow fever booster vaccination. Receptors were obtained from a man aged 25-40 years who received the YFV17D yellow fever vaccine.

This clonotype was seen only a few times. The CDR3 bases are TGCAGCATCCGGGACGGCAACACCGGGGAGCTGTTTTTT. This encodes CSIRDGNTGELFF. J is TRBJ2-2 and V is TRBV29-1, with D perhaps being TRBD1 or TRBD2 (5 bases each). Germline assignment: CDR1 SQVTM and CDR2 ANQGSEA. Trimming cost V 8 bases and J 2 bases, with 12 bases left between them. The CDR3 is 13 residues long.

This CDR3 reads CASSVRGLQETQYF. As DNA, the CDR3 is TGTGCCAGCTCCGTCAGGGGGCTCCAAGAGACCCAGTACTTC. The rearrangement uses TRBV18 and TRBJ2-5; TRBD1 agrees at 8 bases. V lost 6 bases, J lost 1 base, and 4 bases stayed unmatched. The CDR3 sequence is 14 residues long. Germline values: CDR1 KGHSH, CDR2 LQKENI.

This clonotype showed up just a few times. This sequence joins TRBV20-1 and TRBJ2-2; 8 nucleotides match TRBD2. The length of the CDR3 is 16 residues. Germline loops: CDR1 DFQATT, CDR2 SNEGSKA (reference sequence). With 5 bases clipped from V and 3 bases from J, the junction kept 11 bases outside the gene matches. The CDR3 DNA follows: TGCAGTGCTGGGATTGCTGGACTAGCTGACACCGGGGAGCTGTTTTTT. It encodes CSAGIAGLADTGELFF.

This rearrangement joins TRBV12-5 to TRBJ1-1; unclear D gene. Trimming removed 0 bases at V and 7 bases at J, with 15 bases between. Germline CDR1 is LGHNT and CDR2 is FRNRAP. This CDR3 has 15 residues. This CDR3 reads CASGLVNSSGGEAFF. CDR3 sequence (DNA): TGTGCTAGTGGTTTGGTGAACAGCTCTGGAGGTGAAGCTTTCTTT.

This clonotype was detected many times. The CDR3 nucleotides read TGTGCCAGCAGTTTATCTCAGGGCCAAGAGACCCAGTACTTC. Translation: CASSLSQGQETQYF. The chain couples TRBV12-3 or TRBV12-4 to TRBJ2-5; TRBD1 is a possible D gene (5 bases). The CDR3 covers 14 residues. V was cut by 2 bases and J by 1 base, with 8 bases left in between.